The table lists the clone carrying this T cell receptor (beta chain) with a few counts. Its antigen is as yet unknown. TCRdb re-called the reads with MiXCR, one entry per CDR3 protein. The table lists some 54,000 distinct CDR3 sequences, about 20% of them singletons. V dropped 6 bases and J dropped 0 bases, with 3 bases sitting between them. The CDR3 is 12 residues long. The V gene's germline CDR1 is SGHTA and CDR2 FQGNSA. These data originate in a study of T cell repertoires in cytomegalovirus infection. The rearrangement uses TRBV7-2 and TRBJ1-5; D unclear. The TCR comes from a human donor in good health (CMV status not recorded). Some clones in this sample may be carry-over from other donors' samples. The specimen was CD8+ T cells from cultured PBMCs, collected from culture after CMV antigen stimulation. For the CDR3, the DNA is TGTGCCAGCAGAGATAGCAATCAGCCCCAGCATTTT. Translated, it gives CASRDSNQPQHF.